Below are 26 T cell receptor beta chains sequenced from a single sample in a study of shared clonotypes between healthy human individuals. Produced via immunoSEQ multiplex PCR; TCRdb's table is partial and in-frame only. Of approximately 2.3 million clones listed, 85% to 95% are singletons. The sample comprised naive CD4+ T cells from PBMCs. Described subset: CD45RA+ positively selected. The receptors shown here come from a man aged 18 to 30 in good health. Some clones in this sample may be carry-over from other donors' samples.

V gene TRBV11-2 combines with J gene TRBJ1-1; D may be TRBD1 (5 bases). The CDR3 covers 16 residues. V dropped 2 bases and J dropped 3 bases, with 16 bases sitting between them. The germline gives CDR1 SGHAT, CDR2 FQNNGV. The CDR3 DNA reads TGTGCCAGCAGCTTATCTTTGCGGATCAGGGACACTGAAGCTTTCTTT. This translates into CASSLSLRIRDTEAFF.

The gene calls are TRBV7-2 and TRBJ2-2; no firm D call. CDR3 size: 14 residues. Trimming cost V 5 bases and J 3 bases, with 10 bases left between them. Per germline, CDR1 SGHTA and CDR2 FQGNSA. The CDR3 nucleotides read TGTGCCAGCAGCCCCCGGAAGTACACCGGGGAGCTGTTTTTT. Residues: CASSPRKYTGELFF.

The J gene is TRBJ2-3, the V gene TRBV10-1; weak D call: TRBD2 (5 bases). Germline assignment: CDR1 WNHNN and CDR2 SYGVQD (reference sequence). This CDR3 comprises 14 residues. Trimming left V 1 base short and J 7 bases short, with 12 bases between. CDR3 sequence reads: CASSELRVQNTQYF. CDR3 nucleotide sequence: TGCGCCAGCAGTGAGTTGCGGGTCCAAAATACGCAGTATTTT.

This rearrangement joins TRBV7-2 to TRBJ1-5, with a tentative D call TRBD1 (6 bases). The CDR3 spans 17 residues. V lost 5 bases, J lost 3 bases, and 20 bases lay in between. Germline lookup yields CDR1 SGHTA and CDR2 FQGNSA. This chain's CDR3 is CASSPRGAGANNQPQHF. CDR3 bases: TGTGCCAGCAGCCCCCGGGGGGCAGGGGCCAACAATCAGCCCCAGCATTTT.

This chain links TRBV30 with TRBJ1-2; tentative D call: TRBD1 (5 bases). The CDR3 is made up of 14 amino acids. Germline V lookup: CDR1 GTSNPN, CDR2 SVGIG (reference sequence). The ends were cut back, 0 bases at V and 5 bases at J, with 13 bases in the middle. The CDR3 region is CAWSVRRGIYGYTF. CDR3 coding DNA: TGTGCCTGGAGTGTACGGCGGGGGATATATGGCTACACCTTC. The whole variable domain, remainder taken from reference TRBV30 and TRBJ1-2, is SQTIHQWPATLVQPVGSPLSLECTVEGTSNPNLYWYRQAAGRGLQLLFYSVGIGQISSEVPQNLSASRPQDRQFILSSKKLLLSDSGFYLCAWSVRRGIYGYTFGSGTRLTVV.

The chain carries TRBV19 and TRBJ2-2; D is undetermined. Germline V gene sequence: CDR1 LNHDA, CDR2 SQIVND (reference sequence). The germline V and J ends were trimmed by 1 base and 2 bases, with 8 bases remaining between them. CDR3 length equals 15 residues. Here the CDR3 reads CASSIGSQNTGELFF. The CDR3 bases are TGTGCCAGTAGTATAGGGAGCCAAAACACCGGGGAGCTGTTTTTT.

This chain connects TRBV7-2 to TRBJ2-7; the D gene could be TRBD1 or TRBD2 (5 bases each). The CDR3 has 14 amino acids. Germline CDR1 is SGHTA and CDR2 is FQGNSA. V was trimmed by 4 bases and J by 2 bases, leaving 12 bases between them. The CDR3 DNA is TGTGCCAGCAGCTACGGGACGGTTCCCTACGAGCAGTACTTC. Translation gives CASSYGTVPYEQYF.

The V and J genes are TRBV5-1 and TRBJ2-5; D remains unclear. Germline CDR1 is SGHRS and CDR2 is YFSETQ. The CDR3 sequence is 13 residues long. The V end was cut by 4 bases, the J end by 2 bases, with 9 bases between. CDR3 sequence (DNA): TGCGCCAGCAGCATAGCAATTCAAGAGACCCAGTACTTC. Translating it yields CASSIAIQETQYF.

The rearrangement joins TRBV5-4 to TRBJ1-2; D not certain. Trimming cost V 4 bases and J 2 bases, with 15 bases left between them. The germline CDR1 and CDR2 sequences are SGHNT and YYREEE (reference sequence). CDR3 length: 15 amino acids. The CDR3 DNA reads TGTGCCAGCAGCCGGGCGGGAGGATACAACTATGGCTACACCTTC. This encodes CASSRAGGYNYGYTF. The full variable domain, with the rest looked up from reference TRBV5-4 and TRBJ1-2, is ETGVTQSPTHLIKTRGQQVTLRCSSQSGHNTVSWYQQALGQGPQFIFQYYREEENGRGNFPPRFSGLQFPNYSSELNVNALELDDSALYLCASSRAGGYNYGYTFGSGTRLTVV.

This sequence joins TRBV10-3 and TRBJ2-7; TRBD1 aligns across 9 bases. Germline V gene lookup returns CDR1 ENHRY and CDR2 SYGVKD. V lost 10 bases to trimming and J lost 1 base; unmatched junction nucleotides: 5. The CDR3 consists of 13 residues. CDR3 coding DNA: TGTGCCACCAGGACAGGGGAGTCCTACGAGCAGTACTTC. Amino acid sequence: CATRTGESYEQYF.

This clone appeared a few times. Other DNA variants within this sample encode the same CDR3. This chain uses TRBV7-3 with TRBJ2-2; D remains ambiguous. This CDR3 comprises 14 residues. Germline values: CDR1 SGHTA, CDR2 FQGTGA. V lost 1 base to trimming and J lost 0 bases, with 3 bases between them. CDR3 sequence: CASSLIANTGELFF. DNA of the CDR3: TGTGCCAGCAGCTTAATAGCGAACACCGGGGAGCTGTTTTTT.

The rearrangement uses TRBV5-5 and TRBJ2-5, with D perhaps TRBD1 (6 bases). The germline V gene encodes CDR1 SGHKS and CDR2 YYEKEE (reference sequence). V was clipped by 0 bases and J by 5 bases, with 14 bases between them. The CDR3 spans 15 residues. As DNA, the CDR3 is TGTGCCAGCAGCTTGGGCCAGGGGATTCTGGAGACCCAGTACTTC. Its protein is CASSLGQGILETQYF.

This chain joins TRBV18 and TRBJ2-2, with D tentatively TRBD1 or TRBD2 (6 bases each). This CDR3 region has 17 residues. V was trimmed by 1 base and J by 0 bases, leaving 12 bases between them. Germline V gene data show CDR1 as KGHSH and CDR2 as LQKENI. The CDR3 DNA reads TGTGCCAGCTCACCACTAGGGGGGCCGGCGAACACCGGGGAGCTGTTTTTT. Translation: CASSPLGGPANTGELFF. Complete variable domain (other parts from reference TRBV18 and TRBJ2-2): NAGVMQNPRHLVRRRGQEARLRCSPMKGHSHVYWYRQLPEEGLKFMVYLQKENIIDESGMPKERFSAEFPKEGPSILRIQQVVRGDSAAYFCASSPLGGPANTGELFFGEGSRLTVL.

The chain is built from TRBV9 and TRBJ2-1, with D hard to call. Germline CDR1 reads SGDLS; CDR2 reads YYNGEE. Trimming left V 4 bases short and J 0 bases short, with 17 bases between. The CDR3 has 17 amino acids. This CDR3 reads CASSLLPPMSSYNEQFF. The CDR3 nucleotides are TGTGCCAGCAGCCTCTTACCCCCTATGAGCTCCTACAATGAGCAGTTCTTC.

The sample holds one count of this clone. V is TRBV28 and J is TRBJ2-2; D perhaps matches TRBD1 (6 bases). The germline gives CDR1 MDHEN, CDR2 SYDVKM. The CDR3 consists of 16 residues. V was shortened by 4 bases and J by 0 bases, with 12 bases between the two germline ends. CDR3 sequence (DNA): TGTGCCAGCAGTTCGGCAGGGGCGGCGAACACCGGGGAGCTGTTTTTT. This encodes CASSSAGAANTGELFF.

On this clone itself: The sample carries other DNA sequences with the same CDR3. The chain has TRBV5-1 and TRBJ2-3, with 12 bases lining up with TRBD2. The CDR3 is 16 residues long. CDR1 is SGHRS, CDR2 YFSETQ, per germline. J lost 4 bases, V lost 1 base, and 4 bases had no gene match. The CDR3 nucleotides read TGCGCCAGCAGCTTGCCACTAGCGGGAGGACCAGATACGCAGTATTTT. Protein sequence: CASSLPLAGGPDTQYF.

The chain couples TRBV11-3 to TRBJ2-1; 11 positions agree with TRBD2. CDR1 is SGHNT, CDR2 YENEEA, per germline. The CDR3 extends over 18 amino acids. After removal of 5 bases from V and 0 bases from J, the junction contained 9 bases not matched to a gene. The CDR3 spells CASSPGGSGRASYNEQFF. Written as DNA, the CDR3 is TGTGCCAGCAGCCCAGGGGGTAGCGGGAGGGCCTCCTACAATGAGCAGTTCTTC.

The CDR3 nucleotides are TGTGCCAGCAAAGCCGATGGGCGGGGTTGGTACGAGCAGTACTTC. Translating it yields CASKADGRGWYEQYF. The rearrangement uses TRBV6-1 and TRBJ2-7, with D possibly matching TRBD2 (6 bases). Germline-derived CDR1 and CDR2 are MNHNS and SASEGT. V dropped 7 bases and J dropped 4 bases, with 20 bases sitting between them. This CDR3 is 15 amino acids long.

The chain employs TRBV7-9 and TRBJ1-2, with D uncertain. Germline lookup yields CDR1 SEHNR and CDR2 FQNEAQ (reference sequence). V was clipped by 5 bases and J by 8 bases, with 18 bases between them. The CDR3 is made up of 14 amino acids. The CDR3 DNA follows: TGTGCCAGCAGCCCCGGGCCCCGACTTGACGGCTACACCTTC. Amino acid sequence: CASSPGPRLDGYTF.

The V and J genes are TRBV4-3 and TRBJ2-3; 8 nucleotides align to TRBD2. Germline V gene sequence: CDR1 LGHNA, CDR2 YSLEER. The CDR3 covers 16 residues. V was clipped by 0 bases and J by 5 bases; unmatched bases: 7. The CDR3 sequence: CASSQDTAGGGDTQYF. Written as DNA, the CDR3 is TGCGCCAGCAGCCAAGATACGGCGGGAGGAGGAGATACGCAGTATTTT.

The chain joins TRBV27 to TRBJ2-7; 14 bases align to TRBD2. V shed 4 bases, J shed 6 bases, and the junction held 2 bases outside the gene matches. CDR3 size: 14 residues. Germline V gene sequence: CDR1 MNHEY, CDR2 SMNVEV (reference sequence). In DNA form, the CDR3 reads TGTGCCAGCAGTTATGGGACTAGCGGGAGCGAGCAGTACTTC. This sequence encodes CASSYGTSGSEQYF.

This chain connects TRBV4-2 to TRBJ2-5; D gene unclear. The CDR3 covers 13 residues. CDR1 and CDR2 (germline): LGHNA, YNFKEQ. The V end was cut by 3 bases, the J end by 2 bases, with 7 bases between. The CDR3 protein is CASSQRLQETQYF. In DNA form, the CDR3 reads TGTGCCAGCAGCCAGCGACTTCAAGAGACCCAGTACTTC.

On this clone: The sample holds other DNA sequences that translate to the same CDR3. The rearrangement uses TRBV19 and TRBJ1-2, with a weak D call TRBD1 (6 bases). The CDR3 is 12 amino acids. V lost 5 bases to trimming and J lost 8 bases, with 12 bases between them. Germline V gene data show CDR1 as LNHDA and CDR2 as SQIVND (reference sequence). CDR3 sequence: CASSVNRVGYTF. Written as DNA, the CDR3 is TGTGCCAGTAGTGTCAACAGGGTCGGCTACACCTTC.

This chain links TRBV7-7 with TRBJ2-7; D not resolved. The CDR3 length is 13 residues. V was clipped by 5 bases and J by 1 base, with 9 bases between them. In germline, CDR1 is SSHAT, CDR2 FNYEAQ (reference sequence). The CDR3 DNA reads TGTGCCAGCAGCCCGGTCGGTTCCTACGAGCAGTACTTC. Protein sequence: CASSPVGSYEQYF.

The rearrangement joins TRBV9 to TRBJ1-2; possibly TRBD1 for D (5 bases). There are 13 residues in the CDR3. The V end was cut by 0 bases, the J end by 6 bases, with 9 bases between. The germline V gene has CDR1 SGDLS and CDR2 YYNGEE. The CDR3 nucleotides are TGTGCCAGCAGCGTAGGGGGCTGGGATGGCTACACCTTC. It translates to CASSVGGWDGYTF. Filled out from reference TRBV9 and TRBJ1-2, the complete variable domain reads DSGVTQTPKHLITATGQRVTLRCSPRSGDLSVYWYQQSLDQGLQFLIQYYNGEERAKGNILERFSAQQFPDLHSELNLSSLELGDSALYFCASSVGGWDGYTFGSGTRLTVV.

This chain links TRBV28 with TRBJ2-1; D is unresolved. V dropped 8 bases and J dropped 7 bases, with 9 bases sitting between them. Germline V gives CDR1 MDHEN, CDR2 SYDVKM. CDR3 length equals 11 residues. CDR3 loop: CASSIRNEQFF. CDR3 DNA sequence: TGTGCCAGCTCTATAAGGAATGAGCAGTTCTTC.